This section outlines one T cell receptor beta chain sequence together with its context. This receptor's antigen is unknown. The sample holds no much larger clone one base away, and base qualities are not on file. The CDR3 spans 10 residues, from the cysteine through the phenylalanine. CDR3 DNA only is kept here, 30 bases in frame from base 1. The junction shows trimming of 5 bases on V and 5 bases on J, plus 6 bases between the germline ends. CDR1 and CDR2 are drawn from the germline V gene: SQVTM, ANQGSEA. This record comes from a study of response to subunit inactivated influenza vaccine (dated by TCRdb to the late 2010s). About the study as a whole: Deep quantitative profiling of the T cell receptor repertoire was used in the study to follow responses to a trivalent subunit inactivated influenza vaccine. The study at large found these results: According to the authors, only a limited number of new T cells may be recruited by each seasonal influenza vaccination.

Library preparation used RT-PCR. Instrument on record: Illumina HiSeq 2500. The public reads were reprocessed in TCRdb via fastp at Q25 and MiXCR, keeping in-frame beta chains. Entries are consolidated by CDR3 protein sequence, retaining the most common genes and DNA. For this sample there are about 500,000 distinct CDR3 sequences; more than 15% appear just once. The ten largest clonotypes hold 3% of the sample. The TCR comes from a man between 50 and 69 years old who received an inactivated influenza vaccine. Donor details come from another sample of the same person, matched by shared clones. The starting material was CD4+ T cells sorted from PBMCs, obtained less than 25 months after vaccination. The V gene is TRBV29-1 and the J gene is TRBJ2-5; the D gene assignment is ambiguous. The DNA is TGCAGCGTTATGAGCGAGACCCAGTACTTC. Translated, it gives CSVMSETQYF.